This T cell receptor beta chain was sequenced during a study of sequential checkpoint blockade in melanoma. By share of the sample, this clone is medium-sized. From germline, CDR1 is MNHGY and CDR2 SAAAGT. V gave up 10 bases and J gave up 2 bases, with 12 bases separating them. The CDR3 extends over 13 amino acids. Specified treatment: randomized to nivolumab then ipilimumab (arm A) or the reverse (arm B). The table came from immunoSEQ multiplex PCR; TCRdb's copy has only in-frame clones and leaves some out. The sample contains 8,100 or so clones, roughly 30% of which appear only once. This chain links TRBV6-8 with TRBJ1-5; TRBD1 might be the D (6 bases). The clonotype comes from a human donor with melanoma. The sequences come from tumor tissue (inferred from file names), collected from a patient given nivolumab and ipilimumab in sequence. This CDR3 is CAIQGIGNQPQHF. The CDR3 region has the DNA TGTGCCATACAGGGCATTGGCAATCAGCCCCAGCATTTT.